Sequencing of this T cell receptor (beta chain) was carried out in a study of shared clonotypes between healthy human individuals. The naive CD8 population came from CD45RO-negative cells selected for CCR7, without terminally differentiated effector memory CD45RA+ cells. Sequencing used immunoSEQ multiplex PCR; TCRdb keeps in-frame clones, though not all of them. The data contain about 800,000 clones, around 96% of them singletons. The source of this sequence is a man younger than 45 in good health. Sample: naive CD8+ T cells sorted from blood.

CDR3 loop: CASSLASTGELFF. The CDR3 DNA follows: TGTGCCAGCAGTTTAGCATCCACCGGGGAGCTGTTTTTT. The chain recombines TRBV27 with TRBJ2-2; D is uncertain. This CDR3 comprises 13 residues. Germline CDR1 and CDR2: MNHEY and SMNVEV (reference sequence). The V end lost 2 bases, the J end lost 4 bases, and 5 bases lay between the germline ends.